Here is one T cell receptor beta chain with its context. Isolated RNA was reverse transcribed in full, so expressed TCRB transcripts were sequenced. Assay used: immunoSEQ multiplex PCR; TCRdb lists only in-frame clones, some missing. The sample yields 350,000 to 450,000 clones, about 14% seen once. Germline loops: CDR1 SGHDT, CDR2 YYEEEE. This CDR3 has 18 residues. Trimming removed 4 bases from V and 1 base from J, with 23 bases in between. The data were obtained in a study of beta chain features in type 1 diabetes. Sequencing input: naive CD4+ T cells from blood. The rearrangement joins TRBV5-6 to TRBJ1-1, with D uncertain. The TCR originated in a woman aged 18-29 years in good health. Here the CDR3 DNA reads TGTGCCAGCAGCCCTCCGGTGAAAGCCCCCTTAGCGAACACTGAAGCTTTCTTT. Translating gives CASSPPVKAPLANTEAFF.